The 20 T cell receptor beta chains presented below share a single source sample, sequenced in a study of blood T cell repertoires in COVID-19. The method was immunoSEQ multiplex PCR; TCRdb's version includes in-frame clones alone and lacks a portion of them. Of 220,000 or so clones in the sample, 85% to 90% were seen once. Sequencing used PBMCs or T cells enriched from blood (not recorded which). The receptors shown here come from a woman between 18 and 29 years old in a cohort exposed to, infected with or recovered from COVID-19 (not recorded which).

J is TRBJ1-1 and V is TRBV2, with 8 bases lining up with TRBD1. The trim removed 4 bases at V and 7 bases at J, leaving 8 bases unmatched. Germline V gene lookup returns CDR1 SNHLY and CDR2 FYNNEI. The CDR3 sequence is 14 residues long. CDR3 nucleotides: TGTGCCAGCAGTGTAACCTCAGGACAGGGTGAAGCTTTCTTT. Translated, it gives CASSVTSGQGEAFF. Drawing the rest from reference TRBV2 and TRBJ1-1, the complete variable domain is EPEVTQTPSHQVTQMGQEVILRCVPISNHLYFYWYRQILGQKVEFLVSFYNNEISEKSEIFDDQFSVERPDGSNFTLKIRSTKLEDSAMYFCASSVTSGQGEAFFGQGTRLTVV.

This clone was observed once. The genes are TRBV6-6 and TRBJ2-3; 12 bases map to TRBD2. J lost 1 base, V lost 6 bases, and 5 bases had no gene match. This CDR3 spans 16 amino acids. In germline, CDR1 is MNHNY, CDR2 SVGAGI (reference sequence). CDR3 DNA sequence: TGTGCCAGCAGCCAAGCTAGCGGGAGGGGCACAGATACGCAGTATTTT. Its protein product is CASSQASGRGTDTQYF.

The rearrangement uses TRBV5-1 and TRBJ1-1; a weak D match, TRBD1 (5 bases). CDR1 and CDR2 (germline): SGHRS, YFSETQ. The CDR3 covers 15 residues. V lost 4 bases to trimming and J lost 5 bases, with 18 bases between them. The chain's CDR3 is CASSLTQGVGTEAFF. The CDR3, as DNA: TGCGCCAGCAGCCTAACTCAGGGCGTGGGGACTGAAGCTTTCTTT.

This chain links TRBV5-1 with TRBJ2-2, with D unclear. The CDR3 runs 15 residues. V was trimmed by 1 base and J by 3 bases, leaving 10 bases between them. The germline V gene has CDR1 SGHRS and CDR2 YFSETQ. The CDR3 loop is CASSLRQVDTGELFF. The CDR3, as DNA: TGCGCCAGCAGCTTGCGGCAGGTTGACACCGGGGAGCTGTTTTTT.

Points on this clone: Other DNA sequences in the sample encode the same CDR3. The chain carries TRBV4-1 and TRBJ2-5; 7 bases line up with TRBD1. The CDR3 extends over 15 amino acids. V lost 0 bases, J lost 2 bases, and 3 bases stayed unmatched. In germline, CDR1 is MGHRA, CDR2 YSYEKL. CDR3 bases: TGCGCCAGCAGCCAAGATGGGACAGAGCAAGAGACCCAGTACTTC. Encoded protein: CASSQDGTEQETQYF.

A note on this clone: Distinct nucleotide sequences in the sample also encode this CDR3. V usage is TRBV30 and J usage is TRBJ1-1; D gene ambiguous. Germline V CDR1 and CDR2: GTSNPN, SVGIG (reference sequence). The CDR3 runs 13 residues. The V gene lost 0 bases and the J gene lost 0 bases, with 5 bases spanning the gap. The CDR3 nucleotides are TGTGCCTGGAGTGTATTAGTGAACACTGAAGCTTTCTTT. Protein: CAWSVLVNTEAFF.

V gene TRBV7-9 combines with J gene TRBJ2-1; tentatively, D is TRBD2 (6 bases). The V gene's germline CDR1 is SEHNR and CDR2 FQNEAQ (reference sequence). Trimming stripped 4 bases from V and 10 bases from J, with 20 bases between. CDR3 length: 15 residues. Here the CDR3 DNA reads TGTGCCAGCAGCTCCCCGACTAGTATCCAACTCGAGCAGTTCTTC. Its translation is CASSSPTSIQLEQFF.

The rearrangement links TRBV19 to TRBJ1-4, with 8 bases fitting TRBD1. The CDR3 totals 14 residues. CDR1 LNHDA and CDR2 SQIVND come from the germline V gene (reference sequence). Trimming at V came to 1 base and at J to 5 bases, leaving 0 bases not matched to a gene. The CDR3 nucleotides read TGTGCCAGTAGTATAGGACAGGGGAATGAAAAACTGTTTTTT. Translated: CASSIGQGNEKLFF.

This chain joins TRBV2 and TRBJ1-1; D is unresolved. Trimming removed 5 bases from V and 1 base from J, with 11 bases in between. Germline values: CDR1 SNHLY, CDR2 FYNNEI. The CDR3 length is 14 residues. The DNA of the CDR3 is TGTGCCAGCAGTTTACAGAGATCGAACACTGAAGCTTTCTTT. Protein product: CASSLQRSNTEAFF.

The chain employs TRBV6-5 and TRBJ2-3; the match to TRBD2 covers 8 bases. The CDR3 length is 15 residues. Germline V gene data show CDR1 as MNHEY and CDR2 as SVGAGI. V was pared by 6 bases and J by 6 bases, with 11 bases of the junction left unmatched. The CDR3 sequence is CASRVDRGGRDTQYF. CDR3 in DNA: TGTGCCAGCAGGGTAGACCGGGGGGGGCGGGATACGCAGTATTTT.

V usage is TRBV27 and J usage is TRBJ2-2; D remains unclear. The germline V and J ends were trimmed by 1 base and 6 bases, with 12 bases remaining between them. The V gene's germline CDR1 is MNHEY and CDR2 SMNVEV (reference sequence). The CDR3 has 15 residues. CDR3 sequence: CASSLWAMGAGELFF. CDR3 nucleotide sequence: TGTGCCAGCAGTTTATGGGCTATGGGCGCCGGGGAGCTGTTTTTT.

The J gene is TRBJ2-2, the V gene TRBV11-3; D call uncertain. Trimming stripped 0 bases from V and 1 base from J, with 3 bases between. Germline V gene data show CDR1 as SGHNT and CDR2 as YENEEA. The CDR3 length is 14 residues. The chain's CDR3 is CASSLDQNTGELFF. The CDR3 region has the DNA TGTGCCAGCAGCTTAGATCAGAACACCGGGGAGCTGTTTTTT. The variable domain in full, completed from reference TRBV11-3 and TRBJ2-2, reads EAGVVQSPRYKIIEKKQPVAFWCNPISGHNTLYWYLQNLGQGPELLIRYENEEAVDDSQLPKDRFSAERLKGVDSTLKIQPAELGDSAVYLCASSLDQNTGELFFGEGSRLTVL.

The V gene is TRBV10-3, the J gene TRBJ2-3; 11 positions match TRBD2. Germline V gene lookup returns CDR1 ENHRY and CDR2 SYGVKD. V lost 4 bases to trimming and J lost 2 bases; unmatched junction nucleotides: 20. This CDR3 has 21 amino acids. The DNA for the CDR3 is TGTGCCATCAGTGGGTCCCCATCTCCCGGGACTAGCGGAGCGATCACAGATACGCAGTATTTT. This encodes CAISGSPSPGTSGAITDTQYF.

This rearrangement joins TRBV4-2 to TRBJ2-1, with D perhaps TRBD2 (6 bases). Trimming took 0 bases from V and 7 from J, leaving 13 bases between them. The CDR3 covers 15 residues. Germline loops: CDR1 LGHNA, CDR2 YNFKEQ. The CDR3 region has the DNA TGTGCCAGCAGCCAAGACGGGAGCACTACGAATGAGCAGTTCTTC. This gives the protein CASSQDGSTTNEQFF.

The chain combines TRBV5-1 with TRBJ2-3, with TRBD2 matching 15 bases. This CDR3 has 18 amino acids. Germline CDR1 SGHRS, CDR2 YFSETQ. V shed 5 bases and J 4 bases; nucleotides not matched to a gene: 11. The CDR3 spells CASSAGGLAGGFADTQYF. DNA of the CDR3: TGCGCCAGCAGTGCCGGGGGACTAGCGGGAGGTTTTGCAGATACGCAGTATTTT.

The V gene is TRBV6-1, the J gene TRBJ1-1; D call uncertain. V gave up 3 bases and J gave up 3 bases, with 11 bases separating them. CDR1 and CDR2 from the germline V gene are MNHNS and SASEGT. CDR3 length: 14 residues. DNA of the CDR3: TGTGCCAGCAGTGAGGTAGGGCGGGACACTGAAGCTTTCTTT. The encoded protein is CASSEVGRDTEAFF.

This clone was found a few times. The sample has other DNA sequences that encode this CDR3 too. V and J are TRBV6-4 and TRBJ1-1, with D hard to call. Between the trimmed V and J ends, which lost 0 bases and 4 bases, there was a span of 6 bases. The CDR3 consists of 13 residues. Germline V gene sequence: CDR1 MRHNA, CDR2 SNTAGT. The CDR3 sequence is CASSDSLSTEAFF. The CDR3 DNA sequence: TGTGCCAGCAGTGACTCTCTCAGCACTGAAGCTTTCTTT.

CDR3 loop: CASSVLGQPQHF. The CDR3 nucleotides are TGTGCCAGCAGCGTTCTAGGTCAGCCCCAGCATTTT. This chain joins TRBV28 and TRBJ1-5; no definite D call. Germline lookup yields CDR1 MDHEN and CDR2 SYDVKM. V was clipped by 6 bases and J by 6 bases, with 9 bases between them. The CDR3 covers 12 residues.

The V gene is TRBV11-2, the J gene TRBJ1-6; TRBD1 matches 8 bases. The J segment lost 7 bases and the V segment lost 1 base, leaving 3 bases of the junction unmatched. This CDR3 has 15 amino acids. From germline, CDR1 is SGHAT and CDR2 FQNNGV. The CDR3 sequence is CASSLAGQVNSPLHF. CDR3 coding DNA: TGTGCCAGCAGCTTAGCGGGACAGGTCAATTCACCCCTCCACTTT.

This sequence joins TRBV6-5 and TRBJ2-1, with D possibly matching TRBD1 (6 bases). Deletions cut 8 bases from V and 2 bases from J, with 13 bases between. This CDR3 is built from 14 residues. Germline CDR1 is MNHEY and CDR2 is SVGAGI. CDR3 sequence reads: CASQNPGAYNEQFF. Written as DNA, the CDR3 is TGTGCCAGCCAAAACCCAGGGGCCTACAATGAGCAGTTCTTC.